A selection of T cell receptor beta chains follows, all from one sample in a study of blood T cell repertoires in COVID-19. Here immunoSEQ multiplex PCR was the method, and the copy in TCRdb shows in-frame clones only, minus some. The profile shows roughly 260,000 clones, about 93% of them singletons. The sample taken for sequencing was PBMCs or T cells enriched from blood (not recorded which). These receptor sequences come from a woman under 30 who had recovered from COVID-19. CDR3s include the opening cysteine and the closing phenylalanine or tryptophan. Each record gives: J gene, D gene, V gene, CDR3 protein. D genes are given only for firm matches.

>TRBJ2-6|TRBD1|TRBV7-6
CASSLAVGQVYSGANVLTF
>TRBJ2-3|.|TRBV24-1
CATSDLGLSTDTQYF
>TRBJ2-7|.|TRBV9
CASSSTGQGVYEQYF
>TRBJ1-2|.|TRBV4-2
CASSQDGSTNYGYTF
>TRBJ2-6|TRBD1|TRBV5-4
CASSSQGQGPSGANVLTF
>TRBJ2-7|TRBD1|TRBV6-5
CASSRFDRVHEQYF
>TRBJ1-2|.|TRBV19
CASSARYNYGYTF
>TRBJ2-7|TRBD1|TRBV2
CASSLGQGAYEQYF
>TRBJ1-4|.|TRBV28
CASSLSINEKLFF
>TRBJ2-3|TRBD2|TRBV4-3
CASSQDSSAGADTQYF
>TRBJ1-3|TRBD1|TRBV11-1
CASSPDRFGNTIYF
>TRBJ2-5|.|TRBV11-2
CASSSSAGGETQYF
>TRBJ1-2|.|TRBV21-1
CASSGTGSDGYTF
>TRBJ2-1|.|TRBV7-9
CASSPPAQVGEQFF
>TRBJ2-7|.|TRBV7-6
CASSLDRPYEQYF
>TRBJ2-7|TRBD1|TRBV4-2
CASSQLAGTGASYEQYF
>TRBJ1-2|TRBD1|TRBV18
CASSPEFRTGGISDGYTF
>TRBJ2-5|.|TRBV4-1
CASSQVASIITVETQYF
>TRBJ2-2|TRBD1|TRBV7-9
CASSHPDRDTGELFF
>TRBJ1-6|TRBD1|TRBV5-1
CASSLVSTGDSPLHF
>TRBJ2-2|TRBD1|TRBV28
CASTAGGQNTGELFF
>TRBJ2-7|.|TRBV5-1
CASSLPGQSYEQYF
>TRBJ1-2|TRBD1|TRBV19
CASSITRDRHGYTF
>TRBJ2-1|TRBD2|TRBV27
CASSVTGTSGVNEQFF
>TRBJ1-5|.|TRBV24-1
CATSDPGGNQPQHF
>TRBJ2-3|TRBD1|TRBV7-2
CASSPGTGRRDTQYF
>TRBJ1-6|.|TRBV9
CASSAAGMGLGSPLHF
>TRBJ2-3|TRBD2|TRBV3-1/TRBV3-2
CASSQEVLAGTDTQYF
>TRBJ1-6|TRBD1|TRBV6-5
CASSFRDRDNSPLHF
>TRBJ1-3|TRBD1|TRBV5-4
CASSLDGQGLTIYF
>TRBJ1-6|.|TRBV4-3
CASSRSNSPLHF
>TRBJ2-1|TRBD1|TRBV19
CASSIRGQGNGEQFF
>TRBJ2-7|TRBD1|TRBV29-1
CSVDLVDPGQGYYEQYF
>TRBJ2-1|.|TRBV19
CASRLDSEQFF
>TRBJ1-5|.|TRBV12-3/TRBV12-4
CASSFGGDQPQHF
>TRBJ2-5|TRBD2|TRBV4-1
CASSQEGTSGSETQYF
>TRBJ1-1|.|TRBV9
CASSVVAQGNTEAFF
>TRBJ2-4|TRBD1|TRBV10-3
CATEPGTGVGKNIQYF
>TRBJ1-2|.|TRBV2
CAGAGAIGYTF
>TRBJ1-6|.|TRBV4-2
CASSQGGMDNSPLHF
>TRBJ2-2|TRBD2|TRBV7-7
CASSLELAGGANTGELFF
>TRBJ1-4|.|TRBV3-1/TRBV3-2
CASSQDGAANEKLFF